This T cell receptor beta chain emerged from a study of shared clonotypes between healthy human individuals. Study information: A donor's plate count was three for CD4 naive and three for CD4 memory; CD8 naive had two and CD8 memory one. Points from the study as a whole: In general, naive subsets displayed greater estimated richness than memory subsets did. Generation probabilities of non-shared clonotypes were lower (relative to those shared by all four donors).

Remarks on this clone: The antigen is unknown.

Trimming cost V 5 bases and J 2 bases; bases outside gene matches: 8. This CDR3 is built from 17 residues. Germline values: CDR1 MDHEN, CDR2 SYDVKM. Sorted-subset replicate PCR reactions were performed with about 190 ng DNA, corresponding to 30,000 or so T cell genomes. Data came from immunoSEQ multiplex PCR; TCRdb stores just in-frame clones and leaves some out. The table has roughly 1,600,000 clones, about 98.5% seen once. This receptor was obtained from a man under 40 in good health. Material: naive CD4+ T cells sorted from blood. The subset: CD45RA+ positively selected. The chain has TRBV28 and TRBJ2-1; 11 positions match TRBD2. CDR3 amino acids: CASSPLLAGDAYNEQFF. The CDR3 coding sequence is TGTGCCAGCAGTCCCTTACTAGCGGGAGACGCCTACAATGAGCAGTTCTTC.